Included here is one T cell receptor (beta chain) sequence, with context. The CDR3 runs to 16 residues. Trimming removed 4 bases at V and 8 bases at J, with 24 bases between. Germline V gene data show CDR1 as SGHDT and CDR2 as YYEEEE. The sample comes from a study of blood T cell repertoires in COVID-19. Study-wide background: T cells, B-cell-depleted T cells, or PBMCs supplied cDNA or gDNA.

Authors' data handling: Quantification of nucleated cells was approximated via reference gene primer amplification. Clones were read by immunoSEQ multiplex PCR, and TCRdb kept only the in-frame ones, dropping some. Clone size and the V and J calls come from that table; the DNA yielded D and trimming. Of roughly 320,000 clones in the sample, 70% to 90% were seen once. Sequenced: peripheral blood. This receptor was obtained from a man in his 70s with acute or convalescent COVID-19. This rearrangement joins TRBV5-6 to TRBJ1-2; weak D call: TRBD1 (5 bases). The CDR3 nucleotides read TGTGCCAGCAGCACAAACCAACCGGGGCAGGCGGGAGGCTACACCTTC. Its translation: CASSTNQPGQAGGYTF.